This TCR beta chain was documented in a study of T cell responses to AZD1222 COVID-19 vaccine. CDR1 LNHNV and CDR2 YYDKDF come from the germline V gene (reference sequence). The V and J ends lost 0 bases and 4 bases respectively, with 9 bases between them. This CDR3 has 14 amino acids. Clones were sequenced by immunoSEQ multiplex PCR, and TCRdb holds only the in-frame ones, with some missing. The repertoire holds about 190,000 clones, with 90% to 95% as singletons. Specimen: peripheral blood, collected on day 0 of AZD1222 vaccination. This sequence originates from an adult in good health. The chain uses TRBV15 and TRBJ1-2, with D unresolved. The CDR3 here is CATSRDMAGYGYTF. DNA of the CDR3: TGTGCCACCAGCAGAGATATGGCCGGCTATGGCTACACCTTC.